The 32 T cell receptor beta chains below were found in one sample sequenced in a study of CXCR3-negative and CXCR3-positive naive CD8 T cells. Study conclusions and caveats: In CXCR3-positive naive cells, the TRB CDR3s were more hydrophobic than in CXCR3-negative naive cells.

These TCRs' antigens remain unknown. The TRB cDNA libraries were prepared by 5' RACE with UMI labels. TCRdb re-called the 5' RACE reads; one entry per CDR3 protein, DNA not given. This repertoire comprises tens of thousands of distinct CDR3 sequences; its ten largest clones make up about 0.49%. The sample was naive CXCR3+ CD8+ T cells from blood. Subset meaning: CD45RO-CCR7+CD27+CD95- naive CD8+ T cells expressing CXCR3 (TNR3+). The receptors were sampled from a human donor in good health. Some clones in this sample may be carry-over from other donors' samples.

The rearrangement joins TRBV7-2 to TRBJ2-7; TCRdb designates TRBD1, a call that cannot be tested without DNA. This CDR3 is built from 18 residues. Germline-derived CDR1 and CDR2 are SGHTA and FQGNSA. The CDR3 sequence: CASSLLSPRGSNSYEQYF.

V is TRBV6-1 and J is TRBJ1-5; TCRdb's D gene call, TRBD1, goes unchecked for lack of DNA. This CDR3 contains 14 residues. Germline CDR1 is MNHNS and CDR2 is SASEGT. CDR3 protein: CASSGIGETQPQHF.

V usage is TRBV27 and J usage is TRBJ2-5; TCRdb reports TRBD1, a call that lacks DNA to check it against. The CDR3 sequence is 13 residues long. Germline V gene data show CDR1 as MNHEY and CDR2 as SMNVEV (reference sequence). The CDR3 is CASSSLDSQTQYF.

The chain recombines TRBV6-5 with TRBJ2-1; the TCRdb call, TRBD1, lacks DNA for checking. This CDR3 is built from 19 residues. CDR1 is MNHEY, CDR2 SVGAGI, per germline. The CDR3 sequence is CASSPSVQGALSSYNEQFF.

The chain joins TRBV29-1 to TRBJ2-2; TCRdb lists TRBD1, though no DNA is available to test this call. CDR3 length: 14 amino acids. CDR1 is SQVTM, CDR2 ANQGSEA, per germline. The chain's CDR3 is CSVEPGGGTGELFF.

The rearrangement uses TRBV15 and TRBJ2-7. Germline V gives CDR1 LNHNV, CDR2 YYDKDF (reference sequence). The CDR3 is 12 residues long. CDR3 amino acids: CATAGASYEQYF.

The genes are TRBV7-9 and TRBJ1-4; lacking DNA, the TRBD1 call made by TCRdb goes unchecked. The CDR3 sequence is 16 residues long. Germline V gene data show CDR1 as SEHNR and CDR2 as FQNEAQ (reference sequence). The CDR3 reads CASSSDGGATNEKLFF.

Its frequency marks this clonotype as medium-sized. This rearrangement joins TRBV29-1 to TRBJ1-2; TCRdb calls TRBD1, which cannot be checked without DNA. Germline V gives CDR1 SQVTM, CDR2 ANQGSEA. The CDR3 has 15 amino acids. Here the CDR3 reads CSVERGPYANYGYTF.

The chain carries TRBV29-1 and TRBJ2-3; TCRdb picks TRBD1, but there is no DNA to check that call. The CDR3 consists of 14 residues. Per germline, CDR1 SQVTM and CDR2 ANQGSEA. The CDR3 sequence is CSVGDRGNWDTQYF.

The chain joins TRBV7-2 to TRBJ2-7; as DNA is missing, the TRBD1 call by TCRdb cannot be tested. Germline V CDR1 and CDR2: SGHTA, FQGNSA. The CDR3 contains 16 residues. The CDR3 here is CASSLRPGQGRGEQYF.

CDR3: CASITEISDSGTNEQFF. The chain carries TRBV7-9 and TRBJ2-1; TCRdb's D gene call, TRBD1, goes unchecked for lack of DNA. The CDR3 spans 17 residues. Germline-derived CDR1 and CDR2 are SEHNR and FQNEAQ (reference sequence).

The rearrangement links TRBV3-1 to TRBJ1-2; TCRdb picks TRBD1, but there is no DNA to check that call. Germline V CDR1 and CDR2: LGHDT, YNNKEL (reference sequence). CDR3 length equals 16 residues. CDR3: CASSQYPGSEHYGYTF.

This chain joins TRBV29-1 and TRBJ1-2; TCRdb's D call of TRBD1 is untestable without DNA. CDR1 and CDR2 (germline): SQVTM, ANQGSEA. This CDR3 spans 11 amino acids. The CDR3 spells CSVGTGNGYTF.

The CDR3 sequence: CASSLVRTDNYEQYF. V is TRBV7-8 and J is TRBJ2-7; absent DNA, TCRdb's TRBD1 call cannot be checked. In germline, CDR1 is SGHVS, CDR2 FQNEAQ. The CDR3 length is 15 residues.

The J gene is TRBJ2-1, the V gene TRBV15; TCRdb proposes TRBD2, but this gene call is untestable without DNA. The length of the CDR3 is 20 residues. CDR1 is LNHNV, CDR2 YYDKDF, per germline (reference sequence). CDR3 loop: CATSRDRGNVLAGGGYEQFF.

V and J are TRBV19 and TRBJ1-1; TCRdb outputs TRBD1, but without DNA this stays unchecked. This CDR3 is built from 12 residues. In germline, CDR1 is LNHDA, CDR2 SQIVND (reference sequence). The CDR3 region is CASGTGHTEAFF.

The rearrangement joins TRBV20-1 to TRBJ2-3; TCRdb designates TRBD1, a call that cannot be tested without DNA. The CDR3 covers 15 residues. Germline V CDR1 and CDR2: DFQATT, SNEGSKA (reference sequence). CDR3: CSAPNVQDLTDTQYF.

This chain links TRBV2 with TRBJ1-6; the D call of TRBD1 rests on TCRdb alone, since no DNA is present to check it. CDR3 length: 15 amino acids. Germline CDR1 and CDR2: SNHLY and FYNNEI. The CDR3 loop reads CASTSGTGLNSPLHF.

This rearrangement joins TRBV20-1 to TRBJ2-6. Germline assignment: CDR1 DFQATT and CDR2 SNEGSKA (reference sequence). The CDR3 is 15 residues long. Here the CDR3 reads CSARDQYSGANVLTF.

The chain combines TRBV7-2 with TRBJ1-2. CDR1 is SGHTA and CDR2 is FQGNSA in the germline V gene. The CDR3 loop spans 15 amino acids. The CDR3 sequence is CASSPGPSFLYGYTF.

J is TRBJ2-1 and V is TRBV28; TCRdb selects TRBD1, and the lack of DNA leaves this call unchecked. In germline, CDR1 is MDHEN, CDR2 SYDVKM. The CDR3 has 13 residues. The CDR3 loop reads CASSSVPRSEQFF. The full variable domain, completed using reference TRBV28 and TRBJ2-1, is DVKVTQSSRYLVKRTGEKVFLECVQDMDHENMFWYRQDPGLGLRLIYFSYDVKMKEKGDIPEGYSVSREKKERFSLILESASTNQTSMYLCASSSVPRSEQFFGPGTRLTVL.

The V gene is TRBV7-2, the J gene TRBJ2-7. Germline V gene data show CDR1 as SGHTA and CDR2 as FQGNSA. The CDR3 covers 12 residues. The CDR3 loop reads CASSPWGYEQYF.

The chain combines TRBV10-1 with TRBJ1-1; absent DNA, TCRdb's TRBD1 call cannot be checked. The V gene's germline CDR1 is WNHNN and CDR2 SYGVQD (reference sequence). This CDR3 is 13 amino acids long. The CDR3 reads CASSEPGDTEAFF.

This chain links TRBV29-1 with TRBJ1-2; TCRdb picks TRBD1, but there is no DNA to check that call. The CDR3 has 14 amino acids. Germline V lookup: CDR1 SQVTM, CDR2 ANQGSEA. The CDR3 is CSVLLRDSNYGYTF.

The V gene is TRBV28, the J gene TRBJ2-1; the TCRdb call, TRBD1, lacks DNA for checking. The length of the CDR3 is 16 residues. The germline V gene has CDR1 MDHEN and CDR2 SYDVKM. CDR3 sequence reads: CASSSPGTGGRIEQFF.

This sequence joins TRBV4-1 and TRBJ1-5; with no DNA, the TCRdb D assignment of TRBD1 cannot be verified. CDR1 is MGHRA and CDR2 is YSYEKL in the germline V gene. The CDR3 spans 16 residues. The CDR3 is CASSQVGTGEDQPQHF.

The chain uses TRBV7-7 and TRBJ2-3. Germline loops: CDR1 SSHAT, CDR2 FNYEAQ (reference sequence). This CDR3 contains 14 residues. CDR3 loop: CASSLGPDTDTQYF.

The chain uses TRBV20-1 and TRBJ2-7. Germline V gene sequence: CDR1 DFQATT, CDR2 SNEGSKA (reference sequence). The CDR3 has 15 residues. CDR3 region: CSARDLASEPYEQYF.

This chain joins TRBV12-3 or TRBV12-4 and TRBJ2-1; TCRdb designates TRBD2, a call that cannot be tested without DNA. This CDR3 contains 14 residues. CDR3 region: CASSFPLNLNEQFF.

The V gene is TRBV25-1, the J gene TRBJ2-2. Germline V gene sequence: CDR1 MGHDK, CDR2 SYGVNS. The CDR3 loop spans 12 amino acids. This CDR3 reads CASSEWTGELFF.

This rearrangement joins TRBV7-6 to TRBJ2-7; TCRdb's D call, TRBD1, is unchecked because there is no DNA. CDR1 is SGHVS, CDR2 FNYEAQ, per germline. CDR3 length: 13 residues. CDR3 residues: CASSRSGQDEQYF.

V is TRBV11-2 and J is TRBJ1-2; no DNA is available, so the TRBD1 call from TCRdb remains unchecked. CDR3 length: 12 amino acids. The germline gives CDR1 SGHAT, CDR2 FQNNGV. CDR3 protein: CASSSSRDGYIF.